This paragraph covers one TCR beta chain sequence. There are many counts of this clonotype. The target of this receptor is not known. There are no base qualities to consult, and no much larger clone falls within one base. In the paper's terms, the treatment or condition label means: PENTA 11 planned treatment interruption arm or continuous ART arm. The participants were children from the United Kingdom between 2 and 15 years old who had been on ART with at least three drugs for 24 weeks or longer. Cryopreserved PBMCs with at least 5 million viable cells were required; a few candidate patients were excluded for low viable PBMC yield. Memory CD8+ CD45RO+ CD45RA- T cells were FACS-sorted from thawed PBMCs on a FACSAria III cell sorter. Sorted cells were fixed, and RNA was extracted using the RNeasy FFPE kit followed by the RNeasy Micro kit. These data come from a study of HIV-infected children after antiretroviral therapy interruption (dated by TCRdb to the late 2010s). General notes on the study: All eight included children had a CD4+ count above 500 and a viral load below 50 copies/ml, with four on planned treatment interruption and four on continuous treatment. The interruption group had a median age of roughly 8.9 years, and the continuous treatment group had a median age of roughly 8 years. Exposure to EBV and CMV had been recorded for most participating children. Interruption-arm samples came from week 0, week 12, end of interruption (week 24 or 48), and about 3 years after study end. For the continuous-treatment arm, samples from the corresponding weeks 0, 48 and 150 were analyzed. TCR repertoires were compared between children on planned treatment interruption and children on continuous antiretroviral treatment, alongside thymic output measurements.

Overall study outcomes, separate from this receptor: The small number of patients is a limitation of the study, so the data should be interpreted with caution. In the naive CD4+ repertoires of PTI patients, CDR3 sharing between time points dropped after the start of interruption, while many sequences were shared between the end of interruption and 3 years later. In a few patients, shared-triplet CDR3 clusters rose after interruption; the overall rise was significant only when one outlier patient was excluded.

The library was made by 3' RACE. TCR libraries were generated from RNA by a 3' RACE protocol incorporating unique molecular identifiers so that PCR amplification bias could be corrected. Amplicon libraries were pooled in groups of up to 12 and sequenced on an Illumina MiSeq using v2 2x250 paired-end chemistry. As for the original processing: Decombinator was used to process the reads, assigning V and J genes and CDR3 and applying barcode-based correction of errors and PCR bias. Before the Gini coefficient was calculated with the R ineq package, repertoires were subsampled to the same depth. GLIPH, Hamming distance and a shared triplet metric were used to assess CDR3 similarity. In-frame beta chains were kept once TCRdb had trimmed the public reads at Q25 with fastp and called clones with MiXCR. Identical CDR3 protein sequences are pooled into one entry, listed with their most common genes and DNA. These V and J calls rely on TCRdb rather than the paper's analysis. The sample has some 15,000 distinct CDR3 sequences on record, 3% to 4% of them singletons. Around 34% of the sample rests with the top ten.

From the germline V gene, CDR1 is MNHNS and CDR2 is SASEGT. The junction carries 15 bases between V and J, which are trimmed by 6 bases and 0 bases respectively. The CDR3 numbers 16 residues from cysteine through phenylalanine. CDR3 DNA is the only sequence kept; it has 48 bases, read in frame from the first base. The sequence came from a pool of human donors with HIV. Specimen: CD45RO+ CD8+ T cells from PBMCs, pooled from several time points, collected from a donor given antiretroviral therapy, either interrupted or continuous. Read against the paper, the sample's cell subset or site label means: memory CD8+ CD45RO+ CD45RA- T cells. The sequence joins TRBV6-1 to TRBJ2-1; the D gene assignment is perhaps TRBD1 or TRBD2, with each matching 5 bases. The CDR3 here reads CASRETSGSSYNEQFF. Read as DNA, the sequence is TGTGCCAGCAGGGAGACCTCAGGGAGCTCCTACAATGAGCAGTTCTTC.